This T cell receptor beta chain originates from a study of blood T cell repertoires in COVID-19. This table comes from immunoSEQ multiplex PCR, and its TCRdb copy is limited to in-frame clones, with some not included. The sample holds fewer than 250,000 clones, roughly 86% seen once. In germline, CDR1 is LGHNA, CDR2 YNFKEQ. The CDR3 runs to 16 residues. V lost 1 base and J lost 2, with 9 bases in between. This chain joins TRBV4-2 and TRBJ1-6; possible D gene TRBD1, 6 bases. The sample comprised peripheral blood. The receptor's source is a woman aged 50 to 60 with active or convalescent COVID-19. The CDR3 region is CASSQVGDTYNSPLHF. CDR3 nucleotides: TGTGCCAGCAGCCAAGTTGGGGACACCTATAATTCACCCCTCCACTTT.